This entry features one T cell receptor beta chain sequence. Trimming shortened V by 3 bases and J by 2 bases, and 17 bases separated the two germline ends. The CDR3 contains 16 residues. The germline gives CDR1 SGHRS, CDR2 YFSETQ. These data come from a study of blood T cell repertoires in COVID-19. Using immunoSEQ multiplex PCR, the repertoire was profiled, and TCRdb retains in-frame clones only, with some absent. The data show about 100,000 clones, with roughly 84% seen just once and over 7% held by the top ten. The specimen was peripheral blood. The source is a man aged 30 to 39 in a cohort sampled during active COVID-19. This chain uses TRBV5-1 with TRBJ2-5; TRBD1 is a possible D gene (6 bases). CDR3 region: CASSWPNGTPQETQYF. The DNA for the CDR3 is TGCGCCAGCAGCTGGCCCAATGGGACACCACAAGAGACCCAGTACTTC.